This TCR beta chain emerged from a study of blood T cell repertoires in COVID-19. This table comes from immunoSEQ multiplex PCR, and its TCRdb copy is limited to in-frame clones, with some not included. The table records hundreds of thousands of clones, more than 80% of them present only once. This CDR3 comprises 15 residues. The V gene lost 5 bases and the J gene lost 7 bases, with 20 bases spanning the gap. Germline lookup yields CDR1 SGHAT and CDR2 FQNNGV. The sequenced sample was PBMCs or T cells enriched from blood (not recorded which). This TCR derives from a man aged 45 to 65 who had been exposed to COVID-19. The rearrangement links TRBV11-2 to TRBJ2-5; D is possibly TRBD1 (6 bases). CDR3 in amino acids: CASSPRRGTSRTQYF. The CDR3 nucleotides read TGTGCCAGCAGCCCCCGGAGAGGGACATCGCGGACCCAGTACTTC.